This is a list of T cell receptor beta chains from one sample in a study of T cells after yellow fever vaccination. Via MiXCR, TCRdb re-called the 5' RACE reads, giving one row per CDR3 protein. The table records 300,000 to 400,000 distinct CDR3 sequences, 4% of them present only once. The sample consisted of PBMCs, taken 5 days after the yellow fever booster vaccination. The receptors were sampled from a young man who received the YFV17D yellow fever vaccine. The conserved cysteine and the conserved F or W are not part of the CDR3 here. D genes are given only for firm matches. Clone size is not always given. Where it is, it says once, few, many or a class for expanded clones.

V: TRBV5-1
J: TRBJ1-2
size: many
D: NA
CDR3: ASSPPGNYGYT

V: TRBV6-2/TRBV6-3
J: TRBJ1-5
size: many
D: NA
CDR3: ASSYPPREGGNQPQH

V: TRBV5-1
J: TRBJ2-3
size: few
D: TRBD1
CDR3: ASRTGTTDTQY

V: TRBV12-3/TRBV12-4
J: TRBJ2-2
size: NA
D: TRBD1
CDR3: ASSNRGAGELF

V: TRBV24-1
J: TRBJ2-5
size: NA
D: NA
CDR3: ATSEATTFGETQY

V: TRBV6-5
J: TRBJ2-3
size: NA
D: TRBD1
CDR3: ASSYYPGQGSDTQY

V: TRBV7-2
J: TRBJ2-1
size: many
D: NA
CDR3: ASSPPGAYEQF

V: TRBV20-1
J: TRBJ2-3
size: many
D: TRBD2
CDR3: SATTSGGPLVTDTQY

V: TRBV5-1
J: TRBJ2-5
size: few
D: TRBD2
CDR3: ASSLGLAGGSQETQY

V: TRBV9
J: TRBJ2-1
size: many
D: NA
CDR3: ASSVDPTGLTEQF

V: TRBV12-3/TRBV12-4
J: TRBJ2-1
size: NA
D: TRBD2
CDR3: ASSFNFRGLAGRYNEQF

V: TRBV7-3
J: TRBJ2-7
size: few
D: NA
CDR3: ASSLYRVSLGEQY

V: TRBV6-2/TRBV6-3
J: TRBJ1-6
size: few
D: NA
CDR3: ASSYYPRTESSYNSPLH

V: TRBV18
J: TRBJ2-3
size: few
D: NA
CDR3: ASSIRTATDTQY

V: TRBV5-4
J: TRBJ2-7
size: NA
D: TRBD1
CDR3: ASRHRDSSYEQY

V: TRBV7-8
J: TRBJ2-3
size: few
D: TRBD2
CDR3: ASSLARLAGGYTQY

V: TRBV20-1
J: TRBJ1-2
size: few
D: NA
CDR3: SARTVVYGYT

V: TRBV11-2
J: TRBJ2-3
size: many
D: NA
CDR3: ATMNRGLTDTQY

V: TRBV12-3/TRBV12-4
J: TRBJ2-6
size: few
D: TRBD1
CDR3: ASSLSTGPGANVLT

V: TRBV4-3
J: TRBJ2-1
size: few
D: NA
CDR3: ASSGRGEQF

V: TRBV6-1
J: TRBJ1-1
size: NA
D: NA
CDR3: ASNRGGGREAF

V: TRBV4-3
J: TRBJ1-2
size: NA
D: NA
CDR3: ASSQERDANYGYT

V: TRBV5-1
J: TRBJ1-4
size: NA
D: NA
CDR3: ASSLGSGVGEKLF

V: TRBV7-6
J: TRBJ1-1
size: few
D: NA
CDR3: ASSPKSEPWTVEAF

V: TRBV7-2
J: TRBJ1-6
size: many
D: TRBD1
CDR3: ASGGTGVNSPLH

V: TRBV7-2
J: TRBJ2-3
size: few
D: NA
CDR3: ASSRDFTDTQY

V: TRBV12-3/TRBV12-4
J: TRBJ1-1
size: few
D: NA
CDR3: ASSFLDQSEAF

V: TRBV24-1
J: TRBJ2-3
size: many
D: NA
CDR3: ATSDRAGASDTQY

V: TRBV24-1
J: TRBJ2-1
size: few
D: TRBD2
CDR3: ATSSSGGAGNEQF

V: TRBV9
J: TRBJ2-5
size: NA
D: NA
CDR3: ASSPHTWETQY

V: TRBV6-5
J: TRBJ2-5
size: NA
D: TRBD2
CDR3: ASSYASGGPKRRQY

V: TRBV5-1
J: TRBJ1-2
size: few
D: NA
CDR3: ASSLDHLLSNYGYT

V: TRBV10-3
J: TRBJ2-3
size: many
D: TRBD2
CDR3: AITPTGRADTQY

V: TRBV6-5
J: TRBJ1-6
size: NA
D: NA
CDR3: ASSYSVWGSNSPLH

V: TRBV20-1
J: TRBJ2-3
size: few
D: NA
CDR3: SAEMDSSTDTQY

V: TRBV29-1
J: TRBJ2-3
size: many
D: TRBD1
CDR3: SGYPLGQGARTDTQY

V: TRBV6-2/TRBV6-3
J: TRBJ1-5
size: NA
D: TRBD1
CDR3: ASSTTRTGAPFGNQPQH

V: TRBV27
J: TRBJ2-2
size: few
D: NA
CDR3: ASSFSQTTRELF

V: TRBV20-1
J: TRBJ2-7
size: few
D: NA
CDR3: SARDVLGAPPYEQY

V: TRBV4-3
J: TRBJ2-1
size: NA
D: NA
CDR3: ASSQDWGADYNEQF